Below, one T cell receptor (beta chain) is given with its context. The table came from immunoSEQ multiplex PCR; TCRdb's copy has only in-frame clones and leaves some out. The table has 98,000 or so clones, approximately 87% seen once. This CDR3 region has 16 residues. The V end was cut by 6 bases, the J end by 3 bases, with 18 bases between. The V gene's germline CDR1 is MNHEY and CDR2 SMNVEV (reference sequence). The sample originates from a study of blood T cell repertoires in COVID-19. About the study: Samples taken during acute and convalescent COVID-19 were collected in the United States, Italy and Spain. In each case, the material was cDNA or gDNA derived from T cells, B-cell-depleted T cells, or PBMCs.

The sequencing input was peripheral blood. The chain links TRBV27 to TRBJ1-5; D not certain. The receptor was isolated from a man aged 50-60 years with acute or convalescent COVID-19. The CDR3 is CASSPPSRSHNQPQHF. For the CDR3, the DNA is TGTGCCAGCAGCCCTCCCTCGAGGTCACACAATCAGCCCCAGCATTTT.